This T cell receptor beta chain appears in the sequencing data of a study of T cell changes during pregnancy in multiple sclerosis. Generated by immunoSEQ multiplex PCR, the TCRdb table keeps only in-frame clones and is missing some. Seen here are around 68,000 clones, roughly 91% observed once, and the top ten hold around 2.4%. Trimming took 4 bases from V and 5 from J; bases not matched to a gene: 6. In germline, CDR1 is SEHNR, CDR2 FQNEAQ (reference sequence). The CDR3 is made up of 14 amino acids. Material: peripheral blood, obtained in the third trimester of pregnancy. This TCR was sampled from a female donor in good health, enrolled as a control in a pregnancy study. The genes are TRBV7-9 and TRBJ2-7; 9 nucleotides line up with TRBD1. CDR3 DNA: TGTGCCAGCAGCTATCCGGGACAGGGCGACGAGCAGTACTTC. Residues: CASSYPGQGDEQYF.